This T cell receptor (beta chain) was sequenced for a study of blood T cell repertoires in COVID-19. Looking at the study overall: Samples representing acute and convalescent COVID-19 were sourced from the United States, Italy and Spain. The analysed material was cDNA or gDNA that came from T cells, B-cell-depleted T cells, or PBMCs.

Authors' methods: Reference gene primer amplification yielded estimated nucleated cell counts. Data came from immunoSEQ multiplex PCR; TCRdb stores just in-frame clones and leaves some out. V, J and clone size were drawn from that table, and D and trimming were deduced from the DNA. The sample contains over 85,000 clones, almost 80% of which appear only once. V was pared by 4 bases and J by 4 bases, with 14 bases between. The CDR3 spans 15 residues. Germline V gene data show CDR1 as SGHRS and CDR2 as YFSETQ. This rearrangement joins TRBV5-1 to TRBJ2-2; possible D gene TRBD1, 5 bases. This receptor was identified in a man aged 60-69 years with active or convalescent COVID-19. Sequences were obtained from peripheral blood. CDR3 DNA sequence: TGCGCCAGCAGCCCCAGGGCCTACGGCACCGGGGAGCTGTTTTTT. Its translation is CASSPRAYGTGELFF.